The present T cell receptor beta chain was sequenced within a study of T cells in Graves' hyperthyroidism and ophthalmopathy. This clonotype showed up many times. From RNA transcripts, TCR beta CDR3 regions were amplified. A first-round RT-PCR of the TCR CDR3 used the HTBI primer set. TCRdb re-called the multiplex PCR reads through MiXCR, storing one row per CDR3 protein. The sample shows about 600,000 distinct CDR3 sequences, 12% to 15% of them seen only once. The CDR3 contains 16 residues. The V and J ends lost 4 bases and 0 bases respectively, with 13 bases between them. Per germline, CDR1 SEHNR and CDR2 FQNEAQ (reference sequence).

The sample was blood. The V call is TRBV7-9, the J call TRBJ2-1; either TRBD1 or TRBD2 may supply D (5 bases each). The clonotype was recovered from a woman younger than 30 with Graves' ophthalmopathy. In nucleotides, the CDR3 is TGTGCCAGCAGCTCCCGGGACGGATTCTCCTACAATGAGCAGTTCTTC. Translation: CASSSRDGFSYNEQFF.